This T cell receptor (beta chain) was identified during a study of cytomegalovirus exposure and HLA in healthy donors. General study findings and limits: A later analysis, which compared TCR beta chains of equal frequency, found the HLA-associated ones more clonally expanded. Later work associated around 18,000 TCR beta sequences with HLA alleles at 0.05 false discovery rate. Among TCR sequences, most were rare, though some public TCRs appeared in many donors.

The V end lost 3 bases, the J end lost 12 bases, and 17 bases lay between the germline ends. Germline loops: CDR1 SNHLY, CDR2 FYNNEI. The CDR3 runs 14 residues. The PCR was carried out with 60 Vbeta primers and 13 Jbeta primers. Only in-frame clones appear in the TCRdb table, and some are missing; sequencing was by immunoSEQ multiplex PCR. Counted here are about 120,000 clones, less than 10% occurring once; the ten biggest clones make up approximately 6%. This clone has at least ten counts. Its antigen is still unknown. There were likely unrecorded immune exposures, though donors were nominally healthy when sampled.

The sample taken for sequencing was PBMCs. The receptor was isolated from a woman aged 40 to 50 in good health and CMV-seropositive. V gene TRBV2 combines with J gene TRBJ1-4; a possible D gene is TRBD1 (5 bases). The CDR3 nucleotides are TGTGCCAGCAGTGAGGCAGGGAAGAAGTTAGAACTGTTTTTT. It encodes CASSEAGKKLELFF.